Many counts were recorded for the clone carrying this TCR beta chain. What it binds is not known. The sample comes from a study of neurological immune-mediated disorders. Whole-study findings and limits: The study found the most TCR clonal expansion in HTLV-1-associated myelopathy and the least in multiple sclerosis, below healthy controls.

The cDNA came from 5'RACE with 10-nucleotide random UMIs. MiXCR, run by TCRdb on the 5' RACE reads, gives a single entry per CDR3 protein. The table includes under 40,000 distinct CDR3 sequences, 13% to 15% detected once. The unsorted libraries were produced from 2 million PBMCs held at -80 C. V lost 2 bases and J lost 1, with 4 bases in between. CDR1 is MNHEY and CDR2 is SVGEGT in the germline V gene. The CDR3 runs to 13 residues. Material for sequencing was PBMCs. V and J are TRBV6-2 or TRBV6-3 and TRBJ2-3; D call uncertain. This TCR was sampled from a woman in her fifties or sixties with HTLV-1-associated myelopathy (HAM/TSP). Written as DNA, the CDR3 is TGTGCCAGCAGTTACCTGGGCACAGATACGCAGTATTTT. Protein: CASSYLGTDTQYF.